This T cell receptor beta chain comes out of a study of blood T cell repertoires in COVID-19 (dated by TCRdb to 2020 to 2021). Some background on the complete study: The collaborator samples originated in the United States, Italy and Spain and spanned the acute and convalescent phases of COVID-19. The material from the prospective study consisted of cDNA or gDNA derived from T cells, B-cell-depleted T cells, or PBMCs. Deeply sampled blood TCRbeta repertoires from subjects exposed to, actively infected with, or recovered from COVID-19 were included in the dataset. A freely available public database, intended as a resource for researchers studying the immune response to SARS-CoV-2, is where the repertoires were released. Samples were obtained from the ongoing ImmuneRACE study (first 160 participants) and from roughly 1,300 subjects provided by 6 global collaborators. Sample metadata almost always included a de-identified subject ID, COVID-19 status, age in years and sex. HLA class I and class II types, where available, came from metadata supplied by the sample provider rather than from assay-based typing. The paper's findings and limits, for the study overall: The quantity of clinical and demographic metadata differed by source and by participant and was supplied without curation.

One collaborating source in Seattle enrolled patients during active infection and followed them longitudinally through the course of disease. The collaborating institutions used their own protocols to collect whole blood in K2EDTA tubes. For TCRbeta analysis, collaborator samples were shipped as frozen whole blood, as isolated PBMCs, or as DNA extracted from either sample type. This clone came up once. This receptor's antigen is unknown. No per-base quality is available; no much larger clone lies one base away. TCRbeta CDR3 regions were amplified from genomic DNA using the immunoSEQ Assay, a bias-controlled multiplex PCR. Under the source paper's analysis protocol: The number of nucleated cells in each sample was estimated from the amplification of reference gene primers within the assay. To quantify the absolute abundance of each unique TCRbeta CDR3 rearrangement, sequence reads were collapsed and filtered. For each sample, productive Simpson clonality was calculated by taking the square root of Simpson's diversity index across productive rearrangements. TCRdb holds this immuneACCESS table with in-frame rearrangements only. Some clones are missing; in checked studies, unresolved V genes explain under half, and the rest has no known cause. V and J calls and clone size are as listed in that table; D and trimming were resolved from the DNA. A total of about 70,000 clones appear in this sample, about nine tenths of them only once. The ten biggest clones cover 2.6% of the sample.

The CDR3 sequence holds 14 residues, the cysteine and phenylalanine included. The DNA shown is the 42-base CDR3, in frame from base 1. CDR1 and CDR2 are drawn from the germline V gene (reference sequence): LNHDA, SQIVND. V gives up 3 bases and J gives up 8 bases, and the segment between their germline ends measures 16 bases. The source is a man between 50 and 59 years old with COVID-19, enrolled during active disease. Sequenced: peripheral blood. This chain joins TRBV19 to TRBJ1-1, with an unclear D gene assignment. CDR3 region: CASSISLTSGEAFF. The nucleotides read TGTGCCAGTAGTATTAGCCTGACCTCGGGGGAAGCTTTCTTT.